This T cell receptor (beta chain) is from a study of control samples from healthy donors and cancer patients. This clone was recorded a few times. TCRdb's table, derived via immunoSEQ multiplex PCR, lists solely in-frame clones and lacks some. The profile shows 150,000 to 200,000 clones, approximately 90% of them singletons. The V gene lost 4 bases and the J gene lost 10 bases, with 18 bases spanning the gap. The CDR3 totals 15 residues. Germline CDR1 is SGHNT and CDR2 is YYREEE (reference sequence). The source material was blood. V and J are TRBV5-4 and TRBJ1-6, with D unresolved. The TCR sequence derives from a man aged 30 to 45 in good health. The CDR3 nucleotides read TGTGCCAGCAGCACCCGGACCCGTTCAGGCTCACCCCTCCACTTT. Translated, it gives CASSTRTRSGSPLHF.